The rows below give T cell receptor beta chains drawn from one sample of a study of blood T cell repertoires in COVID-19. Clones were read by immunoSEQ multiplex PCR, and TCRdb kept only the in-frame ones, dropping some. The profile shows about 310,000 clones, around 90% of them singletons. Sample: peripheral blood. The receptors originated from a man aged 50 to 60 with active or convalescent COVID-19. Each CDR3 is given with its conserved first and last residue. The order of the fields is V gene, D gene, J gene, clone size, CDR3 protein, CDR3 DNA. A D gene is named only where the DNA matches it firmly. For some rows the clone size is stated as once, few or many, or as a class when expanded; others skip it.

V gene: TRBV18; D gene: .; J gene: TRBJ2-5; clone size: .; CDR3 protein: CASSPGQGETQYF; CDR3 DNA: TGTGCCAGCTCACCAGGCCAGGGAGAGACCCAGTACTTC
V gene: TRBV19; D gene: TRBD1; J gene: TRBJ1-4; clone size: .; CDR3 protein: CASSRGGSNEKLFF; CDR3 DNA: TGTGCCAGTAGTCGAGGGGGCTCTAATGAAAAACTGTTTTTT
V gene: TRBV6-6; D gene: .; J gene: TRBJ1-6; clone size: .; CDR3 protein: CASSPPRGNSPLHF; CDR3 DNA: TGTGCCAGCAGTCCCCCCAGGGGCAATTCACCCCTCCACTTT
V gene: TRBV5-1; D gene: .; J gene: TRBJ2-2; clone size: .; CDR3 protein: CASSLGVANTGELFF; CDR3 DNA: TGCGCCAGCAGCTTGGGAGTTGCGAACACCGGGGAGCTGTTTTTT
V gene: TRBV5-4; D gene: .; J gene: TRBJ1-4; clone size: .; CDR3 protein: CASSLSPGSGEKLFF; CDR3 DNA: TGTGCCAGCAGCTTGTCCCCGGGGTCCGGTGAAAAACTGTTTTTT
V gene: TRBV5-4; D gene: TRBD1; J gene: TRBJ1-2; clone size: .; CDR3 protein: CASSLAGTGAYGYTF; CDR3 DNA: TGTGCCAGCAGCTTGGCTGGGACAGGGGCGTATGGCTACACCTTC
V gene: TRBV9; D gene: TRBD1; J gene: TRBJ2-1; clone size: .; CDR3 protein: CASAGQGNYNEQFF; CDR3 DNA: TGTGCCAGCGCCGGACAGGGGAATTACAATGAGCAGTTCTTC
V gene: TRBV7-3; D gene: .; J gene: TRBJ1-1; clone size: .; CDR3 protein: CASSPWPASGLDTEAFF; CDR3 DNA: TGTGCCAGCAGCCCATGGCCTGCAAGTGGGCTGGACACTGAAGCTTTCTTT
V gene: TRBV21-1; D gene: .; J gene: TRBJ1-4; clone size: once; CDR3 protein: CASSINRAGGSDEKLFF; CDR3 DNA: TGTGCCAGCAGCATCAATAGGGCGGGAGGTAGCGATGAAAAACTGTTTTTT
V gene: TRBV4-3; D gene: .; J gene: TRBJ2-1; clone size: .; CDR3 protein: CASSHLGGPNYNEQFF; CDR3 DNA: TGCGCCAGCAGCCACTTGGGGGGGCCTAACTACAATGAGCAGTTCTTC
V gene: TRBV19; D gene: TRBD1; J gene: TRBJ1-5; clone size: .; CDR3 protein: CASSRDRSQPQHF; CDR3 DNA: TGTGCCAGTAGTCGGGACAGGTCTCAGCCCCAGCATTTT
V gene: TRBV2; D gene: TRBD1; J gene: TRBJ1-2; clone size: .; CDR3 protein: CASTTLQGTYGYTF; CDR3 DNA: TGTGCCAGCACCACCCTACAGGGGACCTATGGCTACACCTTC
V gene: TRBV5-1; D gene: .; J gene: TRBJ1-1; clone size: .; CDR3 protein: CASSYLGGRAFF; CDR3 DNA: TGCGCCAGCAGCTACCTAGGGGGACGGGCTTTCTTT
V gene: TRBV5-1; D gene: .; J gene: TRBJ1-6; clone size: .; CDR3 protein: CASSDGEHSPLHF; CDR3 DNA: TGCGCCAGCAGCGACGGGGAGCATTCACCCCTCCACTTT
V gene: TRBV15; D gene: .; J gene: TRBJ2-1; clone size: .; CDR3 protein: CATSRAPGINNEQFF; CDR3 DNA: TGTGCCACCAGCAGAGCCCCCGGGATCAACAATGAGCAGTTCTTC
V gene: TRBV2; D gene: .; J gene: TRBJ1-1; clone size: .; CDR3 protein: CASSVRQIMNTEAFF; CDR3 DNA: TGTGCCAGCAGTGTAAGACAGATCATGAACACTGAAGCTTTCTTT
V gene: TRBV28; D gene: .; J gene: TRBJ1-5; clone size: .; CDR3 protein: CASSPRGVSNQPQHF; CDR3 DNA: TGTGCCAGCAGCCCTCGAGGCGTTAGCAATCAGCCCCAGCATTTT
V gene: TRBV2; D gene: .; J gene: TRBJ2-1; clone size: few; CDR3 protein: CASSPFLRDEQFF; CDR3 DNA: TGTGCCAGCAGCCCTTTTTTGAGAGATGAGCAGTTCTTC
V gene: TRBV2; D gene: .; J gene: TRBJ2-3; clone size: .; CDR3 protein: CASTYTDTQYF; CDR3 DNA: TGTGCCAGCACGTATACAGATACGCAGTATTTT
V gene: TRBV5-6; D gene: .; J gene: TRBJ1-2; clone size: .; CDR3 protein: CASINREPPVDYGYTF; CDR3 DNA: TGTGCCAGCATCAACAGGGAGCCCCCCGTTGACTATGGCTACACCTTC
V gene: TRBV5-6; D gene: .; J gene: TRBJ2-7; clone size: .; CDR3 protein: CASSLGPSGDYEQYF; CDR3 DNA: TGTGCCAGCAGCTTGGGCCCAAGCGGCGACTACGAGCAGTACTTC
V gene: TRBV5-1; D gene: .; J gene: TRBJ1-2; clone size: once; CDR3 protein: CASTREEPLYGYTF; CDR3 DNA: TGCGCCAGCACCAGGGAGGAGCCCCTCTATGGCTACACCTTC
V gene: TRBV10-1; D gene: TRBD1; J gene: TRBJ2-1; clone size: .; CDR3 protein: CASSRDRADNEQFF; CDR3 DNA: TGCGCCAGCAGTCGGGACAGGGCAGACAATGAGCAGTTCTTC
V gene: TRBV2; D gene: TRBD1; J gene: TRBJ1-2; clone size: medium-sized; CDR3 protein: CASRDRLGYGYTF; CDR3 DNA: TGTGCCAGCAGGGACAGGTTGGGCTATGGCTACACCTTC
V gene: TRBV4-3; D gene: TRBD2; J gene: TRBJ2-5; clone size: once; CDR3 protein: CASSQDNSGETQYF; CDR3 DNA: TGCGCCAGCAGCCAAGATAATAGCGGGGAGACCCAGTACTTC
V gene: TRBV13; D gene: TRBD1; J gene: TRBJ2-5; clone size: .; CDR3 protein: CASSRGQGRETQYF; CDR3 DNA: TGTGCCAGCAGCCGGGGACAGGGAAGAGAGACCCAGTACTTC
V gene: TRBV5-5; D gene: TRBD1; J gene: TRBJ1-2; clone size: .; CDR3 protein: CASSLAGTADYGYTF; CDR3 DNA: TGTGCCAGCAGCTTGGCCGGGACAGCTGACTATGGCTACACCTTC
V gene: TRBV10-3; D gene: TRBD1; J gene: TRBJ1-5; clone size: .; CDR3 protein: CAIRDRADQPQHF; CDR3 DNA: TGTGCCATCAGGGACAGGGCCGATCAGCCCCAGCATTTT
V gene: TRBV7-9; D gene: TRBD1; J gene: TRBJ1-2; clone size: once; CDR3 protein: CASSLNQGARGYTF; CDR3 DNA: TGTGCCAGCAGCTTAAACCAGGGGGCGAGGGGCTACACCTTC
V gene: TRBV29-1; D gene: .; J gene: TRBJ2-5; clone size: once; CDR3 protein: CSVIKGAGETQYF; CDR3 DNA: TGCAGCGTTATAAAGGGGGCGGGGGAGACCCAGTACTTC
V gene: TRBV28; D gene: .; J gene: TRBJ2-7; clone size: .; CDR3 protein: CASSSGRLRQDTIYEQYF; CDR3 DNA: TGTGCCAGCAGTTCTGGGCGACTCCGACAGGACACCATCTACGAGCAGTACTTC
V gene: TRBV6-2/TRBV6-3; D gene: TRBD1; J gene: TRBJ1-4; clone size: .; CDR3 protein: CASSTARQGNEKLFF; CDR3 DNA: TGTGCCAGCAGTACCGCCCGACAGGGGAATGAAAAACTGTTTTTT
V gene: TRBV5-8; D gene: TRBD1; J gene: TRBJ2-2; clone size: .; CDR3 protein: CASRPRGQGKTGELFF; CDR3 DNA: TGTGCCAGCAGACCAAGGGGACAGGGGAAAACCGGGGAGCTGTTTTTT
V gene: TRBV10-3; D gene: .; J gene: TRBJ1-5; clone size: .; CDR3 protein: CAISESAGAPPQHF; CDR3 DNA: TGTGCCATCAGTGAGTCGGCAGGGGCGCCCCCTCAGCATTTT
V gene: TRBV2; D gene: TRBD2; J gene: TRBJ2-1; clone size: .; CDR3 protein: CASSLGLAGLNEQFF; CDR3 DNA: TGTGCCAGCAGTCTTGGACTAGCGGGCCTCAATGAGCAGTTCTTC
V gene: TRBV28; D gene: TRBD1; J gene: TRBJ1-4; clone size: .; CDR3 protein: CASISGTGAEKLFF; CDR3 DNA: TGTGCCAGCATCTCCGGGACAGGGGCTGAAAAACTGTTTTTT
V gene: TRBV14; D gene: .; J gene: TRBJ1-2; clone size: .; CDR3 protein: CASSQEVRGSSYGYTF; CDR3 DNA: TGTGCCAGCAGCCAAGAAGTTCGGGGGTCAAGCTATGGCTACACCTTC
V gene: TRBV2; D gene: .; J gene: TRBJ2-1; clone size: .; CDR3 protein: CASSGGIGIIEQFF; CDR3 DNA: TGTGCCAGCAGTGGGGGAATCGGGATCATTGAGCAGTTCTTC
V gene: TRBV10-3; D gene: .; J gene: TRBJ2-7; clone size: .; CDR3 protein: CAISRDSYEQYF; CDR3 DNA: TGTGCCATCAGCAGGGATTCCTACGAGCAGTACTTC
V gene: TRBV7-2; D gene: .; J gene: TRBJ1-1; clone size: .; CDR3 protein: CASSLEQASNTEAFF; CDR3 DNA: TGTGCCAGCAGCTTAGAACAGGCTTCGAACACTGAAGCTTTCTTT
V gene: TRBV30; D gene: .; J gene: TRBJ1-1; clone size: .; CDR3 protein: CAWSKAYRNTEAFF; CDR3 DNA: TGTGCCTGGAGTAAAGCCTACAGAAACACTGAAGCTTTCTTT
V gene: TRBV28; D gene: TRBD1; J gene: TRBJ2-7; clone size: .; CDR3 protein: CASSLGSGGGLYEQYF; CDR3 DNA: TGTGCCAGCAGTTTAGGGTCAGGGGGCGGCCTCTACGAGCAGTACTTC
V gene: TRBV11-2; D gene: .; J gene: TRBJ1-3; clone size: .; CDR3 protein: CASRRNAAGNTIYF; CDR3 DNA: TGTGCCAGCAGAAGAAACGCGGCTGGAAACACCATATATTTT
V gene: TRBV30; D gene: TRBD1; J gene: TRBJ1-4; clone size: few; CDR3 protein: CAWRRSGQGAEKLFF; CDR3 DNA: TGTGCCTGGAGGAGATCCGGTCAGGGGGCTGAAAAACTGTTTTTT
V gene: TRBV4-2; D gene: TRBD2; J gene: TRBJ2-3; clone size: .; CDR3 protein: CASSQERLAGGLGRPTDTQYF; CDR3 DNA: TGTGCCAGCAGCCAAGAAAGACTAGCGGGGGGGCTGGGCCGTCCCACAGATACGCAGTATTTT
V gene: TRBV27; D gene: TRBD1; J gene: TRBJ2-3; clone size: .; CDR3 protein: CASTGTGGADTQYF; CDR3 DNA: TGTGCCAGCACCGGGACAGGGGGCGCAGATACGCAGTATTTT
V gene: TRBV28; D gene: TRBD1; J gene: TRBJ1-3; clone size: .; CDR3 protein: CASSLSSGTGVRNTIYF; CDR3 DNA: TGTGCCAGCAGTTTATCCTCCGGGACAGGTGTCCGAAACACCATATATTTT
V gene: TRBV2; D gene: TRBD2; J gene: TRBJ2-2; clone size: .; CDR3 protein: CASNLAGGSTGELFF; CDR3 DNA: TGTGCCAGCAACTTGGCGGGAGGGTCCACCGGGGAGCTGTTTTTT
V gene: TRBV7-9; D gene: TRBD1; J gene: TRBJ1-3; clone size: many; CDR3 protein: CASSYGQGLSGNTIYF; CDR3 DNA: TGTGCCAGCAGTTACGGACAGGGCCTCTCTGGAAACACCATATATTTT
V gene: TRBV29-1; D gene: .; J gene: TRBJ2-6; clone size: .; CDR3 protein: CSVGTGSGANVLTF; CDR3 DNA: TGCAGCGTTGGAACCGGGAGCGGGGCCAACGTCCTGACTTTC
V gene: TRBV27; D gene: .; J gene: TRBJ1-1; clone size: .; CDR3 protein: CASSLDSLGGTEAFF; CDR3 DNA: TGTGCCAGCAGTTTAGACAGCCTGGGGGGCACTGAAGCTTTCTTT
V gene: TRBV7-2; D gene: TRBD2; J gene: TRBJ2-7; clone size: once; CDR3 protein: CASTGGGFSYEQYF; CDR3 DNA: TGTGCCAGCACGGGCGGGGGGTTCTCCTACGAGCAGTACTTC
V gene: TRBV30; D gene: .; J gene: TRBJ2-3; clone size: .; CDR3 protein: CAWRPGTPQGTQYF; CDR3 DNA: TGTGCCTGGAGGCCCGGGACTCCTCAGGGCACGCAGTATTTT
V gene: TRBV19; D gene: .; J gene: TRBJ1-5; clone size: .; CDR3 protein: CASSEGLQPQHF; CDR3 DNA: TGTGCCAGTAGTGAGGGATTGCAGCCCCAGCATTTT